These 31 T cell receptor beta chains were all obtained from the same sample, sequenced in a study of shared clonotypes between healthy human individuals. The table came from immunoSEQ multiplex PCR; TCRdb's copy has only in-frame clones and leaves some out. The table lists about 960,000 clones, about 80% of them singletons. The sequencing input was memory CD4+ T cells sorted from blood. Subset meaning: CD45RA-negative fraction. The receptor source for this set is a man between 18 and 29 years old in good health.

The V and J genes are TRBV4-3 and TRBJ2-1, with D unresolved. The CDR3 sequence is 13 residues long. Germline assignment: CDR1 LGHNA and CDR2 YSLEER. The ends were cut back, 1 base at V and 8 bases at J, with 9 bases in the middle. CDR3 DNA sequence: TGCGCCAGCAGCCAAGGAAGGTACGATGAGCAGTTCTTC. It yields the protein CASSQGRYDEQFF.

The chain couples TRBV19 to TRBJ2-5; 7 nucleotides match TRBD2. CDR3 size: 15 residues. Germline V gene lookup returns CDR1 LNHDA and CDR2 SQIVND (reference sequence). The trim removed 9 bases at V and 5 bases at J, leaving 15 bases unmatched. DNA of the CDR3: TGTGCCAGCGCAAGATCGGGGGGACCGGGGGAGACCCAGTACTTC. This gives the protein CASARSGGPGETQYF.

For this clone: This sample includes further DNA sequences coding for the same CDR3. The rearrangement joins TRBV19 to TRBJ1-5, with a possible D match to TRBD1 (5 bases). With 5 bases removed from V and 4 bases from J, the gap between germline ends came to 12 bases. The CDR3 is 14 residues long. CDR1 and CDR2 from the germline V gene are LNHDA and SQIVND (reference sequence). CDR3 amino acids: CASSPGGGNQPQHF. DNA of the CDR3: TGTGCCAGTAGTCCTGGGGGGGGGAATCAGCCCCAGCATTTT.

V gene TRBV28 combines with J gene TRBJ2-5; 8 bases align to TRBD2. The CDR3 has 14 amino acids. The germline gives CDR1 MDHEN, CDR2 SYDVKM. V lost 7 bases and J lost 5; bases outside the gene matches: 9. CDR3 DNA: TGTGCCAGCACCCGTAGCGGGACGAGGGAGACCCAGTACTTC. This sequence encodes CASTRSGTRETQYF. Using reference TRBV28 and TRBJ2-5 for the parts outside the CDR3, the full variable domain is DVKVTQSSRYLVKRTGEKVFLECVQDMDHENMFWYRQDPGLGLRLIYFSYDVKMKEKGDIPEGYSVSREKKERFSLILESASTNQTSMYLCASTRSGTRETQYFGPGTRLLVL.

In the case of this clone: The sample carries other DNA sequences with the same CDR3. The CDR3 protein is CASSGTGNQPQHF. CDR3 DNA: TGTGCCAGCAGTGGGACAGGGAATCAGCCCCAGCATTTT. V and J are TRBV6-1 and TRBJ1-5; 8 nucleotides line up with TRBD1. The V and J ends lost 4 bases and 4 bases, in that order; junction bases with no gene match: 0. The V gene's germline CDR1 is MNHNS and CDR2 SASEGT. The CDR3 extends over 13 amino acids.

With regard to this clone: Different DNA sequences within this sample yield the same CDR3. The gene calls are TRBV6-4 and TRBJ1-1; D not certain. The CDR3 extends over 12 amino acids. Between the trimmed V and J ends, which lost 2 bases and 7 bases, there was a span of 8 bases. Looked up from germline, CDR1 is MRHNA and CDR2 is SNTAGT. The CDR3 protein is CASSDRAGEAFF. Written as DNA, the CDR3 is TGTGCCAGCAGTGACAGGGCCGGTGAAGCTTTCTTT.

This sequence joins TRBV10-3 and TRBJ1-1; 7 nucleotides agree with TRBD1. There are 18 residues in the CDR3. V was pared by 2 bases and J by 5 bases, with 17 bases of the junction left unmatched. Germline V gene sequence: CDR1 ENHRY, CDR2 SYGVKD. The CDR3 DNA follows: TGTGCCATCAGTGAGGGCCAGACAGGGAAGAGAGGGGCGACTGAAGCTTTCTTT. This codes for CAISEGQTGKRGATEAFF.

This chain links TRBV18 with TRBJ1-1; D is uncertain. Germline V CDR1 and CDR2: KGHSH, LQKENI. V was shortened by 5 bases and J by 11 bases, with 21 bases between the two germline ends. The CDR3 loop spans 14 amino acids. DNA of the CDR3: TGTGCCAGCTCAGGACGGGAGTCCCGAGGAGGGGCTTTCTTT. Translation gives CASSGRESRGGAFF.

This clone was observed a few times. Distinct nucleotide sequences in the sample also encode this CDR3. V and J are TRBV7-2 and TRBJ1-3, with 7 nucleotides matching TRBD1. The junction had 2 bases not matched to a gene; V was cut back by 0 bases and J by 3 bases. The CDR3 contains 15 residues. CDR1 and CDR2 (germline): SGHTA, FQGNSA. DNA for the CDR3: TGTGCCAGCAGCTTAGCGGCAGGGGGTGGAAACACCATATATTTT. Amino acids: CASSLAAGGGNTIYF.

The J gene is TRBJ2-5, the V gene TRBV5-1, with TRBD2 matching 7 bases. The CDR3 is made up of 14 amino acids. Germline assignment: CDR1 SGHRS and CDR2 YFSETQ. The junction had 8 bases not matched to a gene; V was cut back by 4 bases and J by 5 bases. CDR3 sequence (DNA): TGCGCCAGCAGCATCCCGGGAGCGGGGGAGACCCAGTACTTC. Translation: CASSIPGAGETQYF.

This clone was picked up a small number of times. The chain employs TRBV7-8 and TRBJ1-2; tentative D call: TRBD1 (6 bases). Germline assignment: CDR1 SGHVS and CDR2 FQNEAQ. This CDR3 contains 15 residues. Trimming removed 1 base from V and 2 bases from J, with 11 bases in between. Here the CDR3 DNA reads TGTGCCAGCAGCTTAGGAGGGGGGAAAAACTATGGCTACACCTTC. Its translation is CASSLGGGKNYGYTF.

The V call is TRBV28, the J call TRBJ2-4; 11 bases agree with TRBD1. The germline V gene has CDR1 MDHEN and CDR2 SYDVKM. After removal of 3 bases from V and 1 base from J, the junction contained 8 bases not matched to a gene. The CDR3 loop spans 18 amino acids. The CDR3 DNA reads as TGTGCCAGCAGTTTTCCGGGACAGGGGGGTATCGCCAAAAACATTCAGTACTTC. Its translation is CASSFPGQGGIAKNIQYF.

The chain recombines TRBV19 with TRBJ1-2, with 8 bases fitting TRBD1. The germline V gene encodes CDR1 LNHDA and CDR2 SQIVND (reference sequence). The ends lost 7 bases at V and 2 bases at J; junction bases unmatched: 3. There are 13 residues in the CDR3. DNA of the CDR3: TGTGCCAGTACTCGACAGGGGAACTATGGCTACACCTTC. Translating gives CASTRQGNYGYTF.

With regard to this clone: The same CDR3 arises from other DNA sequences in this sample as well. V is TRBV6-5 and J is TRBJ2-6; D not resolved. Germline-derived CDR1 and CDR2 are MNHEY and SVGAGI. V was trimmed by 1 base and J by 1 base, leaving 2 bases between them. The CDR3 loop spans 14 amino acids. Here the CDR3 DNA reads TGTGCCAGCAGTTACTTATCTGGGGCCAACGTCCTGACTTTC. Translating gives CASSYLSGANVLTF.

This clone came up once. J is TRBJ2-5 and V is TRBV5-6; the D gene is possibly TRBD2 (5 bases). CDR3 length: 14 residues. Germline V gene data show CDR1 as SGHDT and CDR2 as YYEEEE. Trimming cost V 2 bases and J 9 bases, with 17 bases left between them. CDR3 bases: TGTGCCAGCAGCTTTGGAGTATCCCCGGAGGCCCAGTACTTC. This sequence encodes CASSFGVSPEAQYF.

The genes are TRBV2 and TRBJ2-7, with 11 bases aligning to TRBD1. Germline lookup yields CDR1 SNHLY and CDR2 FYNNEI. V lost 8 bases and J lost 1; bases outside the gene matches: 4. There are 14 residues in the CDR3. CDR3: CASVGTGGSYEQYF. DNA of the CDR3: TGTGCCAGCGTCGGGACAGGGGGATCCTACGAGCAGTACTTC.

This rearrangement joins TRBV15 to TRBJ2-3; D unresolved. Germline V CDR1 and CDR2: LNHNV, YYDKDF (reference sequence). CDR3 length: 15 residues. V gave up 4 bases and J gave up 3 bases, with 14 bases separating them. CDR3 DNA: TGTGCCACCAGCACCCCCAAGGGCCCTACAGATACGCAGTATTTT. The encoded protein is CATSTPKGPTDTQYF.

The J gene is TRBJ2-2, the V gene TRBV10-3; D possibly corresponds to TRBD2 (6 bases). The CDR3 consists of 14 residues. CDR1 is ENHRY and CDR2 is SYGVKD in the germline V gene. V lost 6 bases and J 4 bases, leaving 12 bases between the germline ends. CDR3 in DNA: TGTGCCATCAGGGCGGGACCCATCACCGGGGAGCTGTTTTTT. This encodes CAIRAGPITGELFF.

This clone appeared a single time. The V call is TRBV14, the J call TRBJ2-7; D gene ambiguous. V was shortened by 4 bases and J by 0 bases, with 10 bases between the two germline ends. There are 14 residues in the CDR3. Germline V gene sequence: CDR1 SGHDN, CDR2 FVKESK. The CDR3 region is CASSRLGISYEQYF. The DNA of the CDR3 is TGTGCCAGCAGCCGCTTGGGTATCTCCTACGAGCAGTACTTC. The full variable domain, its missing parts supplied by reference TRBV14 and TRBJ2-7, is EAGVTQFPSHSVIEKGQTVTLRCDPISGHDNLYWYRRVMGKEIKFLLHFVKESKQDESGMPNNRFLAERTGGTYSTLKVQPAELEDSGVYFCASSRLGISYEQYFGPGTRLTVT.

The rearrangement links TRBV5-1 to TRBJ1-2; a possible D gene is TRBD1 (6 bases). Germline V CDR1 and CDR2: SGHRS, YFSETQ. There are 14 residues in the CDR3. Trimming cost V 0 bases and J 8 bases, with 14 bases left between them. The CDR3 here is CASSLDAGAKGYTF. The CDR3 bases are TGCGCCAGCAGCTTGGATGCAGGGGCGAAAGGCTACACCTTC.

J is TRBJ2-4 and V is TRBV28, with unresolved D. The CDR3 has 15 residues. CDR1 and CDR2 (germline): MDHEN, SYDVKM. V lost 4 bases and J lost 0, with 10 bases in between. CDR3 coding DNA: TGTGCCAGCAGTTCCCCGGTGCTAGCCAAAAACATTCAGTACTTC. The encoded protein is CASSSPVLAKNIQYF.

The V and J genes are TRBV4-1 and TRBJ1-1; 9 bases line up with TRBD1. The CDR3 totals 14 residues. Germline trimming cut 4 bases from V and 5 bases from J; bases unmatched to any gene: 5. Germline CDR1 MGHRA, CDR2 YSYEKL. CDR3 in DNA: TGCGCCAGCAGCCTAAGGACAGGGGAGACTGAAGCTTTCTTT. Its protein product is CASSLRTGETEAFF.

The rearrangement links TRBV10-2 to TRBJ1-2; TRBD1 aligns across 9 bases. V lost 2 bases, J lost 6 bases, and 4 bases stayed unmatched. The CDR3 has 14 amino acids. The germline V gene has CDR1 WSHSY and CDR2 SAAADI. CDR3 region: CASSETQGAHGYTF. The DNA for the CDR3 is TGCGCCAGCAGTGAGACACAGGGGGCGCATGGCTACACCTTC.

This clone has just a few counts. V and J are TRBV30 and TRBJ1-1; unclear D gene. The V and J ends lost 2 bases and 6 bases respectively, with 10 bases between them. The germline V gene encodes CDR1 GTSNPN and CDR2 SVGIG (reference sequence). The CDR3 is 12 residues long. Here the CDR3 reads CAWSPVRAEAFF. Written as DNA, the CDR3 is TGTGCCTGGAGTCCAGTTAGGGCTGAAGCTTTCTTT. The full variable domain, in which reference TRBV30 and TRBJ1-1 provide the parts outside the CDR3, is SQTIHQWPATLVQPVGSPLSLECTVEGTSNPNLYWYRQAAGRGLQLLFYSVGIGQISSEVPQNLSASRPQDRQFILSSKKLLLSDSGFYLCAWSPVRAEAFFGQGTRLTVV.

The sample holds many counts of this clone. Other DNA sequences of this sample code for an identical CDR3. V is TRBV19 and J is TRBJ1-1; no clear D. V lost 2 bases to trimming and J lost 1 base, with 5 bases between them. Germline loops: CDR1 LNHDA, CDR2 SQIVND (reference sequence). The CDR3 length is 13 residues. CDR3 in amino acids: CASSIQGNTEAFF. DNA for the CDR3: TGTGCCAGTAGTATACAAGGGAACACTGAAGCTTTCTTT.

V is TRBV6-1 and J is TRBJ1-4; tentative D call: TRBD1 (6 bases). The V and J ends lost 5 bases and 4 bases respectively, with 14 bases between them. The CDR3 totals 15 residues. Looked up from germline, CDR1 is MNHNS and CDR2 is SASEGT. The CDR3, as DNA: TGTGCCAGCAGTACCCAGACAGGCTATAATGAAAAACTGTTTTTT. Protein sequence: CASSTQTGYNEKLFF.

This clone occurred once. The genes are TRBV7-2 and TRBJ2-2; 7 bases map to TRBD2. Germline CDR1 is SGHTA and CDR2 is FQGNSA. Trimming removed 8 bases from V and 5 bases from J; junction bases left unmatched: 11. The CDR3 covers 15 residues. The DNA of the CDR3 is TGTGCCAGCCCTAAGACCCGGGGAGGGACCGGGGAGCTGTTTTTT. Translated: CASPKTRGGTGELFF.

The chain uses TRBV7-2 and TRBJ2-3; D perhaps matches TRBD1 (6 bases). The CDR3 runs to 15 residues. The V and J ends lost 1 base and 2 bases respectively, with 10 bases between them. From germline, CDR1 is SGHTA and CDR2 FQGNSA. The CDR3 region is CASSLDGTNTDTQYF. CDR3 coding DNA: TGTGCCAGCAGCTTAGATGGGACAAACACAGATACGCAGTATTTT.

V usage is TRBV5-1 and J usage is TRBJ2-5; 8 nucleotides line up with TRBD1. This CDR3 has 13 residues. Germline V gene lookup returns CDR1 SGHRS and CDR2 YFSETQ. J gave up 7 bases and V 4 bases, and 6 bases lay outside the gene matches. CDR3 loop: CASSLTGDGTQYF. CDR3 nucleotides: TGCGCCAGCAGCCTGACAGGGGATGGGACCCAGTACTTC.

This clone has only a few counts. The chain carries TRBV7-2 and TRBJ2-2; the D is unclear. CDR3 length: 17 residues. Trimming removed 5 bases at V and 2 bases at J, with 18 bases between. Looked up from germline, CDR1 is SGHTA and CDR2 is FQGNSA. The CDR3 DNA sequence: TGTGCCAGCAGCGCGGCCCTCCGGGCGCCCAACACCGGGGAGCTGTTTTTT. Translated: CASSAALRAPNTGELFF.

This clone was counted between two and nine times. The genes are TRBV29-1 and TRBJ2-7, with 11 bases aligning to TRBD1. With 7 bases clipped from V and 6 bases from J, the junction kept 5 bases outside the gene matches. CDR1 is SQVTM and CDR2 is ANQGSEA in the germline V gene. The CDR3 is made up of 12 amino acids. The CDR3 reads CSAGQGAREQYF. The CDR3 nucleotides are TGCAGCGCCGGACAGGGGGCGCGCGAGCAGTACTTC.